These 26 T cell receptor beta chains share one sample of origin, sequenced in a study of cytomegalovirus exposure and HLA in healthy donors. Vbeta (60) and Jbeta (13) primers were used in the PCR. Repertoires were generated with immunoSEQ multiplex PCR, while TCRdb's copy carries only in-frame clones and drops some. The sample lists 130,000 to 150,000 clones; around 80% were seen once. The sequenced sample was PBMCs. These receptors came from a man in his forties in good health and CMV-seropositive.

The chain employs TRBV9 and TRBJ2-3; D is uncertain. Germline V gives CDR1 SGDLS, CDR2 YYNGEE. Between the trimmed V and J ends, which lost 7 bases and 4 bases, there was a span of 10 bases. This CDR3 is 12 amino acids long. In nucleotides, the CDR3 is TGTGCCAGCGGCCTTAATCCAGATACGCAGTATTTT. Amino acid sequence: CASGLNPDTQYF.

This clone was seen more than once but under ten times. The chain carries TRBV2 and TRBJ2-3; 11 bases are a match to TRBD2. The CDR3 totals 15 residues. The germline V gene encodes CDR1 SNHLY and CDR2 FYNNEI. Trimming at V came to 3 bases and at J to 3 bases, leaving 2 bases not matched to a gene. DNA for the CDR3: TGTGCCAGCAGTGATTGGACTAGCGGGACAGATACGCAGTATTTT. Its protein product is CASSDWTSGTDTQYF.

This chain joins TRBV9 and TRBJ2-7; the match to TRBD2 covers 10 bases. The V gene end was trimmed by 4 bases and the J gene end by 2 bases; junction bases not matched to a gene: 3. The length of the CDR3 is 14 residues. The germline gives CDR1 SGDLS, CDR2 YYNGEE. The CDR3 sequence is CASSFGTSAYEQYF. The CDR3 region has the DNA TGTGCCAGCAGCTTCGGGACTAGCGCCTACGAGCAGTACTTC.

This clone was recorded a few times. The rearrangement joins TRBV29-1 to TRBJ1-2; perhaps TRBD1 as D (5 bases). Germline CDR1 SQVTM, CDR2 ANQGSEA. The V and J ends lost 0 bases and 4 bases respectively, with 12 bases between them. The CDR3 spans 14 residues. CDR3 DNA: TGCAGCGTTGAAGAATATGGGGACTCCTATGGCTACACCTTC. Its translation: CSVEEYGDSYGYTF.

This clone was counted only a few times. The genes are TRBV5-1 and TRBJ2-3, with TRBD2 identical over 12 bases. The trim removed 4 bases at V and 0 bases at J, leaving 6 bases unmatched. Germline CDR1 reads SGHRS; CDR2 reads YFSETQ. The CDR3 totals 17 residues. The CDR3 region is CASSPRLAGASTDTQYF. The CDR3 DNA follows: TGCGCCAGCAGCCCACGACTAGCGGGAGCTAGCACAGATACGCAGTATTTT.

The chain is built from TRBV18 and TRBJ2-7; a possible D gene is TRBD2 (6 bases). V dropped 0 bases and J dropped 2 bases, with 11 bases sitting between them. Germline V gene lookup returns CDR1 KGHSH and CDR2 LQKENI. The CDR3 contains 15 residues. DNA of the CDR3: TGTGCCAGCTCACCACCGCAGCGGGCGCCCTACGAGCAGTACTTC. Amino acid sequence: CASSPPQRAPYEQYF.

V is TRBV10-3 and J is TRBJ1-5; 7 positions match TRBD1. The germline CDR1 and CDR2 sequences are ENHRY and SYGVKD. This CDR3 contains 15 residues. With V trimmed by 0 bases and J by 4 bases, 3 bases remained unmatched. The CDR3 DNA is TGTGCCATCAGTGAGTCAGGGGACAGAAATCAGCCCCAGCATTTT. Encoded protein: CAISESGDRNQPQHF.

This clone was found a few times. The genes are TRBV29-1 and TRBJ1-1, with a weak D call TRBD1 (6 bases). CDR3 length equals 14 residues. Germline values: CDR1 SQVTM, CDR2 ANQGSEA. V lost 7 bases and J lost 2, with 17 bases in between. CDR3 in amino acids: CSGKGQLGNTEAFF. The CDR3 coding sequence is TGCAGCGGAAAAGGACAGTTGGGAAACACTGAAGCTTTCTTT.

This clone was recorded only once. The chain carries TRBV6-5 and TRBJ2-1, with D possibly being TRBD2 (5 bases). Trimming shortened V by 5 bases and J by 2 bases, and 10 bases separated the two germline ends. The CDR3 consists of 14 residues. Germline CDR1 is MNHEY and CDR2 is SVGAGI. For the CDR3, the DNA is TGTGCCAGCAGTACCTCTAGCACCTACAATGAGCAGTTCTTC. Translating it yields CASSTSSTYNEQFF.

Worth noting for this clone: The sample carries other DNA sequences with the same CDR3. The chain carries TRBV18 and TRBJ1-1, with D tentatively TRBD1 (5 bases). Germline CDR1 reads KGHSH; CDR2 reads LQKENI. The V end was cut by 4 bases, the J end by 6 bases, with 21 bases between. CDR3 size: 16 residues. The CDR3 nucleotides are TGTGCCAGCTCACGAACGGGGCCGGGGGAGATACCTGAAGCTTTCTTT. Protein: CASSRTGPGEIPEAFF.

This chain links TRBV29-1 with TRBJ1-1; D might be TRBD1 (6 bases). CDR1 is SQVTM, CDR2 ANQGSEA, per germline. V dropped 6 bases and J dropped 0 bases, with 11 bases sitting between them. The CDR3 runs to 13 residues. In DNA form, the CDR3 reads TGCAGCGTGGCCGGGACAATGAACACTGAAGCTTTCTTT. As protein: CSVAGTMNTEAFF.

There are a few counts of this clone. The genes are TRBV10-1 and TRBJ2-1; possible D gene TRBD2, 5 bases. Germline CDR1 is WNHNN and CDR2 is SYGVQD (reference sequence). This CDR3 comprises 18 residues. V was cut by 0 bases and J by 8 bases, with 23 bases left in between. CDR3 sequence reads: CASSESFEGDGLPDEQFF. In DNA form, the CDR3 reads TGCGCCAGCAGTGAGTCGTTTGAGGGAGACGGACTTCCCGATGAGCAGTTCTTC.

The CDR3 DNA sequence: TGCGCCAGCAGCCCTCGGGCGCGGGATACCTACAATGAGCAGTTCTTC. Its protein product is CASSPRARDTYNEQFF. V gene TRBV5-1 combines with J gene TRBJ2-1; D perhaps matches TRBD2 (6 bases). V lost 4 bases and J lost 2, with 16 bases in between. The germline CDR1 and CDR2 sequences are SGHRS and YFSETQ. The CDR3 loop spans 16 amino acids.

The rearrangement uses TRBV5-4 and TRBJ2-5; 7 nucleotides align to TRBD1. The CDR3 runs 19 residues. After removal of 1 base from V and 1 base from J, the junction contained 16 bases not matched to a gene. CDR1 and CDR2 (germline): SGHNT, YYREEE (reference sequence). CDR3 nucleotides: TGTGCCAGCAGCTTGAGGGACAGCAAAGCGAGTAAGGTCCAAGAGACCCAGTACTTC. Translating it yields CASSLRDSKASKVQETQYF.

V usage is TRBV30 and J usage is TRBJ1-1; D perhaps matches TRBD1 (6 bases). Germline CDR1 and CDR2: GTSNPN and SVGIG (reference sequence). The CDR3 has 14 amino acids. V was trimmed by 0 bases and J by 1 base, leaving 9 bases between them. For the CDR3, the DNA is TGTGCCTGGAGTGTACGGGGACAGAACACTGAAGCTTTCTTT. Protein sequence: CAWSVRGQNTEAFF.

The V call is TRBV19, the J call TRBJ2-2; 10 nucleotides match TRBD1. The ends lost 0 bases at V and 4 bases at J; junction bases unmatched: 17. CDR3 size: 21 residues. Germline V gene data show CDR1 as LNHDA and CDR2 as SQIVND (reference sequence). CDR3: CASSIERAPRQGAHGTGELFF. DNA for the CDR3: TGTGCCAGTAGTATAGAGCGTGCCCCTCGACAGGGGGCTCACGGCACCGGGGAGCTGTTTTTT.

This clone appeared once. J is TRBJ2-2 and V is TRBV5-4; the match to TRBD2 covers 10 bases. The CDR3 has 18 residues. V shed 1 base and J 6 bases; nucleotides not matched to a gene: 12. Germline CDR1 is SGHNT and CDR2 is YYREEE (reference sequence). In DNA form, the CDR3 reads TGTGCCAGCAGCTTGCCCAGCGGGAGGGGTATTCGTGCCGGGGAGCTGTTTTTT. Translation: CASSLPSGRGIRAGELFF.

Notes on this clone: Other DNA sequences in the same sample also yield this CDR3. DNA of the CDR3: TGTGCCAGCAGCTTGGGCCTAAGCACAGATACGCAGTATTTT. This gives the protein CASSLGLSTDTQYF. The rearrangement uses TRBV5-4 and TRBJ2-3; D gene unclear. CDR1 and CDR2 (germline): SGHNT, YYREEE (reference sequence). The V and J ends lost 0 bases and 0 bases respectively, with 5 bases between them. The CDR3 covers 14 residues.

V and J are TRBV19 and TRBJ2-1, with 11 nucleotides matching TRBD1. Germline CDR1 and CDR2: LNHDA and SQIVND (reference sequence). CDR3 length equals 14 residues. The J segment lost 9 bases and the V segment lost 1 base, leaving 2 bases of the junction unmatched. The chain's CDR3 is CASSIVGTGGEQFF. Here the CDR3 DNA reads TGTGCCAGTAGTATAGTGGGGACAGGGGGTGAGCAGTTCTTC. The complete variable domain, with remaining parts taken from reference TRBV19 and TRBJ2-1, reads DGGITQSPKYLFRKEGQNVTLSCEQNLNHDAMYWYRQDPGQGLRLIYYSQIVNDFQKGDIAEGYSVSREKKESFPLTVTSAQKNPTAFYLCASSIVGTGGEQFFGPGTRLTVL.

This clone was observed a few times. This chain links TRBV5-4 with TRBJ2-5; TRBD2 matches at 8 bases. This CDR3 has 14 residues. Germline CDR1 reads SGHNT; CDR2 reads YYREEE (reference sequence). Trimming removed 0 bases from V and 7 bases from J; junction bases left unmatched: 5. The CDR3: CASSLESGGGTQYF. The CDR3 nucleotides read TGTGCCAGCAGCTTGGAATCCGGGGGGGGGACCCAGTACTTC.

The J gene is TRBJ1-5, the V gene TRBV4-1, with a possible D match to TRBD1 (5 bases). Germline V gives CDR1 MGHRA, CDR2 YSYEKL. This CDR3 has 14 residues. The ends were cut back, 0 bases at V and 15 bases at J, with 18 bases in the middle. CDR3 sequence reads: CASSQESRDLARHF. The CDR3 DNA reads TGCGCCAGCAGCCAAGAGTCGCGGGACCTGGCGCGGCATTTT.

This clone was detected only a few times. The chain couples TRBV10-3 to TRBJ1-2; a possible D gene is TRBD1 (5 bases). V lost 0 bases and J lost 9, with 14 bases in between. Germline V gene sequence: CDR1 ENHRY, CDR2 SYGVKD. This CDR3 comprises 14 residues. The CDR3 loop is CAISESRGGGSYTF. The DNA for the CDR3 is TGTGCCATCAGTGAGTCGAGGGGAGGAGGAAGCTACACCTTC.

The chain couples TRBV5-1 to TRBJ1-1; no reliable D call. The CDR3 has 14 residues. Germline V gene lookup returns CDR1 SGHRS and CDR2 YFSETQ. V was clipped by 0 bases and J by 3 bases, with 9 bases between them. The CDR3, as DNA: TGCGCCAGCAGCTTGGATACAGCATACACTGAAGCTTTCTTT. It translates to CASSLDTAYTEAFF.

The genes are TRBV7-9 and TRBJ1-2, with D tentatively TRBD1 (5 bases). This CDR3 is 16 amino acids long. Germline V gene lookup returns CDR1 SEHNR and CDR2 FQNEAQ (reference sequence). V shed 0 bases and J shed 4 bases, with 15 bases lying between them. The CDR3 bases are TGTGCCAGCAGCTTAGCGATTTCGGACAATTCCTATGGCTACACCTTC. This translates into CASSLAISDNSYGYTF.

There are a few counts of this clone. The J gene is TRBJ2-1, the V gene TRBV12-2; no check of the table's D call, TRBD2, against the DNA was made. TRBV12-2 represents a pseudogene. The CDR3 has 15 residues. CDR3 amino acids: CASRAKRGLTNEQFF. The CDR3 DNA reads TGTGCAAGTCGTGCAAAGCGGGGATTAACCAATGAGCAGTTCTTC.

This sequence joins TRBV6-1 and TRBJ2-7, with a weak D call TRBD2 (6 bases). The CDR3 extends over 14 amino acids. Germline V gene data show CDR1 as MNHNS and CDR2 as SASEGT. Between the trimmed V and J ends, which lost 5 bases and 4 bases, there was a span of 15 bases. CDR3 protein: CASSIRRGGYEQYF. CDR3 nucleotide sequence: TGTGCCAGCAGTATTAGGCGGGGAGGTTACGAGCAGTACTTC.